The clone carrying this T cell receptor (beta chain) has a count of ten or more. Its antigen is unknown. This sample was included in a study of T cell repertoires in cytomegalovirus infection. Overall study context: Evidence of both CMV infection and a matching HLA type came from public TCR beta signatures.

The CDR3 sequence is 13 residues long. The ends were cut back, 4 bases at V and 3 bases at J, with 8 bases in the middle. TCRdb reprocessed the reads with MiXCR, giving one entry per CDR3 protein. The table shows approximately 300,000 distinct CDR3 sequences, with just under 30% occurring only once. The sequence came from a human donor in good health (CMV status not recorded). Some clones in this sample may be carry-over from other donors' samples. The rearrangement links TRBV12-3 or TRBV12-4 to TRBJ2-3, with a weak D call TRBD2 (5 bases). Material: cultured PBMCs, obtained from culture after CMV antigen stimulation. CDR3 residues: CASSSDSTDTQYF. The CDR3 DNA sequence: TGTGCCAGCAGTTCGGACTCGACAGATACGCAGTATTTT.